The 10 T cell receptor beta chains listed next were all sequenced from one sample in a study of shared clonotypes between healthy human individuals. CD8 cells classed as naive were CD45RO-negative and positively selected for CCR7, excluding terminally differentiated effector memory CD45RA+ cells. Generated by immunoSEQ multiplex PCR, the TCRdb table keeps only in-frame clones and is missing some. The repertoire has about 2.1 million clones, 85% to 95% of them found once; the top ten carry more than 1.5%. Input material: naive CD8+ T cells from PBMCs. These receptors all come from a man aged 18 to 30 in good health. Some clones in this sample may be carry-over from other donors' samples.

The J gene is TRBJ1-5, the V gene TRBV4-3; TRBD1 might be the D (5 bases). Germline V gene data show CDR1 as LGHNA and CDR2 as YSLEER. V lost 0 bases and J lost 5, with 5 bases in between. The CDR3 extends over 13 amino acids. CDR3 in amino acids: CASSQDRDQPQHF. The CDR3 DNA is TGCGCCAGCAGCCAAGACAGGGATCAGCCCCAGCATTTT.

This sequence joins TRBV6-1 and TRBJ2-3, with 7 bases lining up with TRBD1. Germline CDR1 MNHNS, CDR2 SASEGT. V trimming: 8 bases; J trimming: 1 base; junction bases outside the gene matches: 3. CDR3 size: 13 residues. CDR3 loop: CASLDRGTDTQYF. The DNA for the CDR3 is TGTGCCAGCCTAGACAGGGGCACAGATACGCAGTATTTT.

The chain has TRBV28 and TRBJ2-1; 9 positions agree with TRBD1. CDR1 MDHEN and CDR2 SYDVKM come from the germline V gene. The CDR3 consists of 16 residues. With 3 bases clipped from V and 5 bases from J, the junction kept 8 bases outside the gene matches. CDR3 DNA sequence: TGTGCCAGCAGTTTTCCACCGGGACAGGGTCACAATGAGCAGTTCTTC. The encoded protein is CASSFPPGQGHNEQFF.

The V and J genes are TRBV6-5 and TRBJ1-1; 7 bases line up with TRBD1. The CDR3 totals 16 residues. J gave up 1 base and V 3 bases, and 8 bases lay outside the gene matches. Per the germline V gene, CDR1 is MNHEY and CDR2 is SVGAGI. The CDR3 loop reads CASSYSITGENTEAFF. CDR3 in DNA: TGTGCCAGCAGTTATTCAATCACAGGGGAGAACACTGAAGCTTTCTTT.

The genes are TRBV19 and TRBJ2-6; 13 bases map to TRBD2. Losses at the gene ends were 6 bases for V and 0 bases for J; bases not matched to a gene: 11. The CDR3 sequence is 20 residues long. CDR1 and CDR2 (germline): LNHDA, SQIVND (reference sequence). CDR3 in DNA: TGTGCCAGTAGCCCAAACGTTAGGACTAGCGGGAGCTCTGGGGCCAACGTCCTGACTTTC. Translation: CASSPNVRTSGSSGANVLTF. Together with reference TRBV19 and TRBJ2-6, the CDR3 gives the full variable domain: DGGITQSPKYLFRKEGQNVTLSCEQNLNHDAMYWYRQDPGQGLRLIYYSQIVNDFQKGDIAEGYSVSREKKESFPLTVTSAQKNPTAFYLCASSPNVRTSGSSGANVLTFGAGSRLTVL.

V usage is TRBV7-2 and J usage is TRBJ2-2; a weak D match, TRBD2 (6 bases). This CDR3 region has 19 residues. Germline V gene lookup returns CDR1 SGHTA and CDR2 FQGNSA. Trimming removed 5 bases from V and 3 bases from J, with 25 bases in between. In DNA, the CDR3 is TGTGCCAGCAGCCCCTTGATTCGGGGGATCGTGTCGGACACCGGGGAGCTGTTTTTT. Translated: CASSPLIRGIVSDTGELFF.

Only one count was recorded for this clone. V is TRBV28 and J is TRBJ1-1; D might be TRBD1 (5 bases). Looked up from germline, CDR1 is MDHEN and CDR2 is SYDVKM. V lost 6 bases to trimming and J lost 0 bases, with 20 bases between them. This CDR3 contains 17 residues. For the CDR3, the DNA is TGTGCCAGCAGCCCGCCCAGGGCTAAAGTCATGAACACTGAAGCTTTCTTT. Its translation: CASSPPRAKVMNTEAFF. Using reference TRBV28 and TRBJ1-1 for the parts outside the CDR3, the full variable domain is DVKVTQSSRYLVKRTGEKVFLECVQDMDHENMFWYRQDPGLGLRLIYFSYDVKMKEKGDIPEGYSVSREKKERFSLILESASTNQTSMYLCASSPPRAKVMNTEAFFGQGTRLTVV.

This clone has a handful of counts. The chain is built from TRBV19 and TRBJ2-7, with D possibly being TRBD1 (6 bases). The CDR3 consists of 13 residues. The V and J ends lost 9 bases and 5 bases respectively, with 17 bases between them. Germline V gene data show CDR1 as LNHDA and CDR2 as SQIVND (reference sequence). Here the CDR3 reads CASMTLGGDEQYF. In DNA, the CDR3 is TGTGCCAGCATGACATTAGGGGGTGACGAGCAGTACTTC.

V and J are TRBV2 and TRBJ2-7; D not certain. V shed 3 bases and J shed 4 bases, with 16 bases lying between them. This CDR3 contains 15 residues. The germline V gene has CDR1 SNHLY and CDR2 FYNNEI. This CDR3 reads CASSELAAVLYEQYF. The CDR3 bases are TGTGCCAGCAGTGAGTTAGCAGCCGTCCTTTACGAGCAGTACTTC.

The V and J genes are TRBV28 and TRBJ2-1, with 11 bases lining up with TRBD2. V lost 4 bases, J lost 5 bases, and 13 bases stayed unmatched. Germline V lookup: CDR1 MDHEN, CDR2 SYDVKM. The length of the CDR3 is 18 residues. In DNA, the CDR3 is TGTGCCAGCAGTTCCCCCTGGGTAGCGGGGGGGACCCACAATGAGCAGTTCTTC. Protein product: CASSSPWVAGGTHNEQFF.